At least ten counts were recorded for the clone carrying this TCR beta chain. The antigen is undetermined. These data come from a study of CD8 T cells in ankylosing spondylitis. The study's findings and limits: Existing reports had already noted some motif variants in reactive arthritis synovial fluid and blood.

A single record per CDR3 protein comes from TCRdb applying MiXCR to the 5' RACE reads. This sample has 200,000 to 250,000 distinct CDR3 sequences, with less than 9.5% found just once. V lost 3 bases, J lost 7 bases, and 10 bases stayed unmatched. From germline, CDR1 is DFQATT and CDR2 SNEGSKA (reference sequence). The CDR3 has 15 amino acids. The TCR originated in a female donor with ankylosing spondylitis or in good health (not recorded which). What was sequenced was blood, either unsorted or a sorted T cell fraction (not recorded which). The chain uses TRBV20-1 and TRBJ1-5, with 9 bases matching TRBD1. The chain's CDR3 is CSASKDRGLGQPQHF. Here the CDR3 DNA reads TGCAGTGCTAGTAAGGACAGGGGTCTGGGACAGCCCCAGCATTTT.